The sequence of this TCR beta chain was determined in a study of Graves' ophthalmopathy and Graves' hyperthyroidism. Study results and caveats: Most thyroid clonotypes expanded beyond 0.001 frequency were also found in blood.

The CDR3 runs 15 residues. V was trimmed by 3 bases and J by 6 bases, leaving 16 bases between them. From germline, CDR1 is SGHRS and CDR2 YFSETQ. The TCR beta CDR3 regions underwent amplification from RNA transcripts. HTBI primers served in a first-round RT-PCR, which a second-round multiplex PCR followed. TCRdb processed the multiplex PCR reads anew with MiXCR; each CDR3 protein has one entry. The sample yields roughly 610,000 distinct CDR3 sequences, 20% to 25% seen once. A remark on this clonotype: Its target is not known.

V and J are TRBV5-1 and TRBJ1-5; D is perhaps TRBD1 (6 bases). Sequencing used peripheral blood. This sequence was found in a woman aged 18-29 years with stable Graves' hyperthyroidism. Some clones in this sample may be carry-over from other donors' samples. The CDR3 region is CASSSTGGAGQPQHF. The CDR3 bases are TGCGCCAGCAGCTCCACCGGGGGGGCCGGTCAGCCCCAGCATTTT. The variable domain in full, completed from reference TRBV5-1 and TRBJ1-5, reads KAGVTQTPRYLIKTRGQQVTLSCSPISGHRSVSWYQQTPGQGLQFLFEYFSETQRNKGNFPGRFSGRQFSNSRSEMNVSTLELGDSALYLCASSSTGGAGQPQHFGDGTRLSIL.